This passage covers 25 T cell receptor beta chains from one sample sequenced in a study of blood T cell repertoires in COVID-19. The data were produced by immunoSEQ multiplex PCR, yet TCRdb's version contains in-frame clones alone and is incomplete. Of about 210,000 clones listed, around 90% are singletons. Sequencing used PBMCs or T cells enriched from blood (not recorded which). These TCRs come from a man between 25 and 39 years old in a cohort exposed to, infected with or recovered from COVID-19 (not recorded which).

This chain joins TRBV3-1 (or the pseudogene TRBV3-2) and TRBJ2-3, with D possibly matching TRBD2 (6 bases). Trimming cost V 4 bases and J 3 bases, with 14 bases left between them. This CDR3 is built from 15 residues. Germline V gives CDR1 LGHDT, CDR2 YNNKEL (reference sequence). The CDR3 sequence: CASSLREFNTDTQYF. CDR3 coding DNA: TGTGCCAGCAGCCTTCGGGAGTTCAATACAGATACGCAGTATTTT.

This chain joins TRBV5-6 and TRBJ2-7; D is uncertain. Germline V gene sequence: CDR1 SGHDT, CDR2 YYEEEE. The CDR3 has 12 residues. Trimming pared 6 bases from V and 4 bases from J, leaving 11 bases between. Here the CDR3 DNA reads TGTGCCAGCACCCTTTCAGGTTACGAGCAGTACTTC. Amino acids: CASTLSGYEQYF.

The gene calls are TRBV28 and TRBJ1-2, with 8 bases fitting TRBD1. CDR3 length equals 15 residues. Germline values: CDR1 MDHEN, CDR2 SYDVKM. J gave up 4 bases and V 6 bases, and 10 bases lay outside the gene matches. CDR3 in amino acids: CASSPRQGRGYGYTF. The DNA of the CDR3 is TGTGCCAGCAGCCCTAGACAGGGGAGGGGCTATGGCTACACCTTC.

The V call is TRBV9, the J call TRBJ1-4, with D unclear. V shed 0 bases and J shed 7 bases, with 7 bases lying between them. The CDR3 extends over 13 amino acids. CDR1 is SGDLS and CDR2 is YYNGEE in the germline V gene. Written as DNA, the CDR3 is TGTGCCAGCAGCGTAGGAGGCAGTGAAAAACTGTTTTTT. Translating gives CASSVGGSEKLFF.

The chain recombines TRBV6-1 with TRBJ2-1; 7 positions agree with TRBD2. The germline CDR1 and CDR2 sequences are MNHNS and SASEGT. The CDR3 is 13 amino acids. The ends lost 0 bases at V and 10 bases at J; junction bases unmatched: 3. The CDR3 DNA reads TGTGCCAGCAGTGAAGCCTGGACTAGGGAGCAGTTCTTC. Its translation: CASSEAWTREQFF.

This sequence joins TRBV7-9 and TRBJ1-1; the D gene is possibly TRBD1 (5 bases). With 6 bases removed from V and 7 bases from J, the gap between germline ends came to 12 bases. Looked up from germline, CDR1 is SEHNR and CDR2 is FQNEAQ (reference sequence). CDR3 length equals 12 residues. This CDR3 is CASRPQGGEAFF. In nucleotides, the CDR3 is TGTGCCAGCAGACCCCAGGGTGGTGAAGCTTTCTTT.

The rearrangement links TRBV27 to TRBJ2-2; 9 bases agree with TRBD2. The length of the CDR3 is 17 residues. V shed 4 bases and J 7 bases; nucleotides not matched to a gene: 13. The germline CDR1 and CDR2 sequences are MNHEY and SMNVEV (reference sequence). The CDR3 sequence is CASSSISGSDFGGELFF. In nucleotides, the CDR3 is TGTGCCAGCAGTTCGATTAGCGGGAGCGATTTTGGCGGGGAGCTGTTTTTT.

The chain couples TRBV2 to TRBJ2-1; 7 positions match TRBD1. With V trimmed by 4 bases and J by 7 bases, 1 base remained unmatched. CDR3 length: 12 amino acids. Germline V gene sequence: CDR1 SNHLY, CDR2 FYNNEI. Written as DNA, the CDR3 is TGTGCCAGCAGTGTACAGGGGAATGAGCAGTTCTTC. As protein: CASSVQGNEQFF.

The genes are TRBV28 and TRBJ1-1; D not resolved. Looked up from germline, CDR1 is MDHEN and CDR2 is SYDVKM. This CDR3 spans 11 amino acids. Trimming cost V 6 bases and J 1 base, with 3 bases left between them. The CDR3 region is CASSSNTEAFF. CDR3 nucleotide sequence: TGTGCCAGCAGCTCGAACACTGAAGCTTTCTTT.

This chain joins TRBV5-6 and TRBJ2-5, with 7 bases matching TRBD1. CDR1 and CDR2 from the germline V gene are SGHDT and YYEEEE. Unmatched junction bases numbered 0, after V lost 1 base and J lost 3 bases. The CDR3 covers 13 residues. CDR3 loop: CASSLTGEETQYF. For the CDR3, the DNA is TGTGCCAGCAGCTTGACAGGGGAAGAGACCCAGTACTTC.

J is TRBJ1-1 and V is TRBV7-6, with D maybe TRBD1 (6 bases). Germline assignment: CDR1 SGHVS and CDR2 FNYEAQ. The CDR3 totals 16 residues. Trimming removed 1 base from V and 4 bases from J, with 16 bases in between. CDR3 region: CASSLVTEGVFTEAFF. CDR3 nucleotide sequence: TGTGCCAGCAGCTTAGTTACCGAGGGGGTTTTCACTGAAGCTTTCTTT.

The chain carries TRBV7-9 and TRBJ2-6; 12 bases are a match to TRBD1. Trimming took 3 bases from V and 4 from J; bases not matched to a gene: 7. Germline CDR1 and CDR2: SEHNR and FQNEAQ (reference sequence). This CDR3 spans 18 amino acids. CDR3: CASSFPGQGAAGANVLTF. The CDR3 DNA sequence: TGTGCCAGCAGCTTCCCGGGACAGGGGGCAGCAGGGGCCAACGTCCTGACTTTC.

This clone came up a few times. The chain carries TRBV29-1 and TRBJ1-1; 7 nucleotides agree with TRBD1. The CDR3 length is 14 residues. The junction had 6 bases not matched to a gene; V was cut back by 5 bases and J by 0 bases. The germline CDR1 and CDR2 sequences are SQVTM and ANQGSEA. In DNA form, the CDR3 reads TGCAGCGTTCTTTCCGGGACAGTGAACACTGAAGCTTTCTTT. Its translation is CSVLSGTVNTEAFF.

The chain has TRBV10-3 and TRBJ2-3, with TRBD2 identical over 9 bases. The CDR3 loop spans 14 amino acids. The trim removed 11 bases at V and 6 bases at J, leaving 12 bases unmatched. Germline assignment: CDR1 ENHRY and CDR2 SYGVKD. Here the CDR3 reads CAATSGPGWDTQYF. As DNA, the CDR3 is TGTGCCGCCACTAGCGGGCCAGGATGGGATACGCAGTATTTT.

This CDR3 is CASSTGGENTEAFF. The DNA of the CDR3 is TGTGCCAGCTCCACAGGGGGCGAGAACACTGAAGCTTTCTTT. The rearrangement links TRBV18 to TRBJ1-1; 9 positions agree with TRBD1. Germline V gene lookup returns CDR1 KGHSH and CDR2 LQKENI. CDR3 length: 14 residues. V shed 6 bases and J 1 base; nucleotides not matched to a gene: 3.

The count of this clone is one. The CDR3 DNA is TGTGCCAGCAGTTTAGCGGGAGAGGCCTACAATGAGCAGTTCTTC. Its translation: CASSLAGEAYNEQFF. The rearrangement links TRBV27 to TRBJ2-1, with 7 nucleotides matching TRBD2. V gave up 2 bases and J gave up 2 bases; unmatched junction bases: 3. There are 15 residues in the CDR3. Germline CDR1 is MNHEY and CDR2 is SMNVEV (reference sequence).

The chain joins TRBV7-2 to TRBJ2-5; TRBD2 agrees at 10 bases. CDR3 length: 16 residues. Germline V gene lookup returns CDR1 SGHTA and CDR2 FQGNSA. The J segment lost 6 bases and the V segment lost 5 bases, leaving 12 bases of the junction unmatched. This CDR3 reads CASSLKGTSGTKTQYF. The CDR3 coding sequence is TGTGCCAGCAGCCTAAAAGGAACTAGCGGGACGAAGACCCAGTACTTC.

The rearrangement joins TRBV27 to TRBJ2-1, with TRBD2 matching over 16 bases. The J segment lost 0 bases and the V segment lost 4 bases, leaving 3 bases of the junction unmatched. Germline CDR1 and CDR2: MNHEY and SMNVEV (reference sequence). CDR3 length: 18 amino acids. Written as DNA, the CDR3 is TGTGCCAGCAGTTCGGGACTAGCGGGAGGGCGCTCCTACAATGAGCAGTTCTTC. Residues: CASSSGLAGGRSYNEQFF.

The count of this clone is one. V usage is TRBV28 and J usage is TRBJ2-7; weak D call: TRBD2 (6 bases). In germline, CDR1 is MDHEN, CDR2 SYDVKM. The V gene lost 8 bases and the J gene lost 3 bases, with 17 bases spanning the gap. This CDR3 comprises 14 residues. CDR3 DNA: TGTGCCAGCCTACGCGGCGGGGATGTCTACGAGCAGTACTTC. Amino acid sequence: CASLRGGDVYEQYF.

This sequence joins TRBV28 and TRBJ2-5; 12 nucleotides line up with TRBD1. Per germline, CDR1 MDHEN and CDR2 SYDVKM. Trimming cost V 3 bases and J 5 bases; bases outside gene matches: 7. The CDR3 consists of 16 residues. CDR3 DNA: TGTGCCAGCAGTTTGATCGGGACAGGGGGCGCGGAGACCCAGTACTTC. The encoded protein is CASSLIGTGGAETQYF.

The chain is built from TRBV18 and TRBJ2-7; 13 nucleotides align to TRBD2. V was clipped by 0 bases and J by 3 bases; unmatched bases: 8. The CDR3 totals 18 residues. Germline V gives CDR1 KGHSH, CDR2 LQKENI. CDR3 protein: CASSPPPGTSGKFYEQYF. CDR3 coding DNA: TGTGCCAGCTCACCACCGCCCGGGACTAGCGGGAAGTTCTACGAGCAGTACTTC.

This clone was observed once. For the CDR3, the DNA is TGTGCCAGCAGTTTAAACCGACAAACCGGAAACACCATATATTTT. Residues: CASSLNRQTGNTIYF. This rearrangement joins TRBV27 to TRBJ1-3; D gene uncertain. Germline lookup yields CDR1 MNHEY and CDR2 SMNVEV (reference sequence). The V end lost 2 bases, the J end lost 4 bases, and 12 bases lay between the germline ends. The CDR3 totals 15 residues.

J is TRBJ2-2 and V is TRBV7-9, with TRBD1 matching 10 bases. The CDR3 length is 18 residues. Trimming cost V 3 bases and J 0 bases; bases outside gene matches: 7. CDR1 and CDR2 from the germline V gene are SEHNR and FQNEAQ (reference sequence). DNA for the CDR3: TGTGCCAGCAGCTTTCCGGGACAGGGGCCTTCGAACACCGGGGAGCTGTTTTTT. Protein product: CASSFPGQGPSNTGELFF.

The chain has TRBV29-1 and TRBJ2-7; the match to TRBD1 covers 8 bases. Per germline, CDR1 SQVTM and CDR2 ANQGSEA. This CDR3 spans 13 amino acids. The J segment lost 0 bases and the V segment lost 4 bases, leaving 2 bases of the junction unmatched. CDR3 protein: CSVGQGSSYEQYF. The CDR3 DNA reads as TGCAGCGTTGGACAGGGGAGCTCCTACGAGCAGTACTTC.

The chain joins TRBV2 to TRBJ1-5; perhaps TRBD1 as D (6 bases). V was clipped by 3 bases and J by 7 bases, with 13 bases between them. Germline V CDR1 and CDR2: SNHLY, FYNNEI. This CDR3 region has 14 residues. Here the CDR3 DNA reads TGTGCCAGCAGTGAGCGGGGGCTGGGGCAGCCCCAGCATTTT. It is translated as CASSERGLGQPQHF.